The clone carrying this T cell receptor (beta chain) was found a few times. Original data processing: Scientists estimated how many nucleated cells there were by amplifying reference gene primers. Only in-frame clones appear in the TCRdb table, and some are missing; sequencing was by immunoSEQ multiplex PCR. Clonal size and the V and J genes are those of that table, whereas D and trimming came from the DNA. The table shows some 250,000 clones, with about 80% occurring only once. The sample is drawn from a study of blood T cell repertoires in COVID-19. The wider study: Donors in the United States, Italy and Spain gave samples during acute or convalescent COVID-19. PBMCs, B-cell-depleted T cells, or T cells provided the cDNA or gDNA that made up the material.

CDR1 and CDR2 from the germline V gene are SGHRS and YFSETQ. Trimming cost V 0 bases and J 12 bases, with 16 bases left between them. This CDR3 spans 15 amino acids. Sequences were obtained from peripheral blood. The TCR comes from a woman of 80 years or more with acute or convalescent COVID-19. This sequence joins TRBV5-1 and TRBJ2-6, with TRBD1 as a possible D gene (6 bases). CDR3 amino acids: CASSLVAGEYGVLTF. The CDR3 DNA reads TGCGCCAGCAGCTTGGTCGCAGGGGAGTACGGCGTCCTGACTTTC.